Listed below are T cell receptor beta chains from one sample, sequenced in a study of cytomegalovirus exposure and HLA in healthy donors. The protocol was immunoSEQ multiplex PCR, while the TCRdb copy is restricted to in-frame clones and leaves out a portion. The table shows 200,000 to 250,000 clones, with 75% to 85% occurring only once. Source material: PBMCs. All receptors derive from a woman aged 55 to 70 in good health and CMV-seropositive. Each CDR3 is given with its conserved first and last residue. Fields, in order: D gene, J gene, V gene, clone size, CDR3 protein, CDR3 DNA. The D gene is left open where the match is weak. Size is stated for part of the rows, as once, few or many counts, or as a class when the clone is expanded.

.	TRBJ2-5	TRBV2	.	CASSEVEGALGTQYF	TGTGCCAGCAGTGAAGTGGAAGGGGCGTTGGGAACCCAGTACTTC
.	TRBJ2-7	TRBV6-5	.	CASTGHRQNEQYF	TGTGCCAGCACGGGACATCGTCAAAACGAGCAGTACTTC
TRBD1	TRBJ2-6	TRBV11-2	.	CASSTRTGPSSGANVLTF	TGTGCCAGCAGCACCCGGACAGGGCCTTCCTCTGGGGCCAACGTCCTGACTTTC
.	TRBJ1-1	TRBV5-4	.	CASSSMTLGGTEAFF	TGTGCCAGCAGCTCCATGACCCTGGGGGGCACTGAAGCTTTCTTT
TRBD2	TRBJ2-7	TRBV7-3	.	CASSLGGGVVTYEQYF	TGTGCCAGCAGCTTAGGGGGAGGGGTCGTAACCTACGAGCAGTACTTC
.	TRBJ2-7	TRBV2	.	CAGGIERAEQYF	TGTGCCGGGGGGATCGAAAGGGCCGAGCAGTACTTC
TRBD2	TRBJ2-1	TRBV6-5	.	CASSSTGTSAYNEQFF	TGTGCCAGCAGTTCCACCGGGACTAGCGCCTACAATGAGCAGTTCTTC
TRBD2	TRBJ2-5	TRBV4-2	.	CASSQGASGQETQYF	TGTGCCAGCAGCCAAGGAGCTAGCGGCCAAGAGACCCAGTACTTC
.	TRBJ1-2	TRBV6-5	.	CASSLKGSYGYTF	TGTGCCAGCAGTCTGAAGGGGTCCTATGGCTACACCTTC
TRBD2	TRBJ2-1	TRBV29-1	.	CSVRTSGGYNEQFF	TGCAGCGTGAGGACTAGCGGGGGGTACAATGAGCAGTTCTTC
TRBD2	TRBJ2-5	TRBV2	once	CASSGEGGSETQYF	TGTGCCAGCAGTGGTGAGGGAGGGTCGGAGACCCAGTACTTC
TRBD1	TRBJ1-5	TRBV2	.	CASSGQGGVWSNQPQHF	TGTGCCAGCAGTGGTCAGGGGGGAGTCTGGAGCAATCAGCCCCAGCATTTT
TRBD2	TRBJ2-2	TRBV5-1	.	CASSLYVSGSANTGELFF	TGCGCCAGCAGCTTGTATGTAAGCGGGAGTGCGAACACCGGGGAGCTGTTTTTT
TRBD1	TRBJ1-1	TRBV6-6	once	CASSSGQDTEAFF	TGTGCCAGCAGCTCGGGACAGGACACTGAAGCTTTCTTT
.	TRBJ1-5	TRBV5-1	once	CASSLGGVSNQPQHF	TGCGCCAGCAGCTTGGGGGGGGTGAGCAATCAGCCCCAGCATTTT
TRBD2	TRBJ2-1	TRBV7-9	.	CASSLLAGGTDEQFF	TGTGCCAGCAGCTTACTAGCGGGAGGGACGGATGAGCAGTTCTTC
TRBD2	TRBJ2-1	TRBV5-6	.	CASSTGLARGNEQFF	TGTGCCAGCAGCACGGGACTAGCGAGAGGCAATGAGCAGTTCTTC
.	TRBJ1-5	TRBV28	.	CASSERGYSNQPQHF	TGTGCCAGCAGCGAAAGGGGCTATAGCAATCAGCCCCAGCATTTT
TRBD1	TRBJ1-4	TRBV28	.	CASSLGQGGEKLFF	TGTGCCAGCAGTCTAGGACAGGGTGGTGAAAAACTGTTTTTT
TRBD2	TRBJ2-3	TRBV15	.	CATSKAFGLAGTDTQYF	TGTGCCACCAGCAAAGCATTCGGACTAGCGGGCACAGATACGCAGTATTTT